This is a list of T cell receptor beta chains from one sample in a study of blood T cell repertoires in COVID-19. Profiled with immunoSEQ multiplex PCR; TCRdb holds only in-frame clones, not every one. The sample holds more than 35,000 clones, 85% to 90% seen once. Sequenced material: peripheral blood. The receptors originated from a man between 25 and 39 years old with active or convalescent COVID-19. Each CDR3 is given without its conserved first and last residue. The D gene is left open where the match is weak.

D	V	J	CDR3
NA	TRBV5-1	TRBJ1-2	ASSLDQGFDGYT
NA	TRBV6-1	TRBJ1-2	ASSDRVDYGYT
TRBD2	TRBV4-2	TRBJ2-2	ASSHGRGESHGELF
TRBD1	TRBV2	TRBJ1-2	ASRAQSQGVGGYT
NA	TRBV18	TRBJ1-3	ASSPGLSKSSGNTIY
NA	TRBV6-5	TRBJ2-2	ASSRTMISAGELF
NA	TRBV5-1	TRBJ2-1	ASSTGWSSYNEQF
NA	TRBV27	TRBJ2-5	ASSLSEERVETQY
NA	TRBV19	TRBJ2-3	ASSMWALDRGSPTDTQY
TRBD1	TRBV28	TRBJ1-5	ASSPTGRLANQPQH
NA	TRBV4-1	TRBJ1-5	ASSQDLGQGNQPQH
NA	TRBV15	TRBJ2-7	ATAVQGIEQY
NA	TRBV5-4	TRBJ1-2	ASSLGGVDYGYT
TRBD1	TRBV6-5	TRBJ2-5	ASGAFPGGQETQY
NA	TRBV20-1	TRBJ2-3	SARQGDTQY
TRBD2	TRBV13	TRBJ2-1	ASSPGTSGRVEQF
NA	TRBV6-5	TRBJ2-7	ASSRDPGEVYEQY
NA	TRBV7-9	TRBJ2-1	ASDRGWGLYNEQF
TRBD1	TRBV5-1	TRBJ1-1	ASSSDRGVRTEAF
NA	TRBV5-1	TRBJ2-7	ASSLTGGDYEQY
NA	TRBV5-6	TRBJ2-1	ASRLGLINEQF
NA	TRBV13	TRBJ1-3	ASSSRGSGQGNTIY
NA	TRBV24-1	TRBJ1-6	ATFWEGGSPLH
NA	TRBV18	TRBJ2-3	ASSPETFLGTQY
NA	TRBV19	TRBJ2-1	ASSMAGPNEQF
TRBD1	TRBV6-5	TRBJ2-7	ASSPGGAGYEQY